The rows below give T cell receptor beta chains drawn from one sample of a study of OX40 agonist ivuxolimab in advanced cancers. The data were produced by immunoSEQ multiplex PCR, yet TCRdb's version contains in-frame clones alone and is incomplete. The sample consists of more than 15,000 clones, 80% to 90% of them appearing once. Sample: CD4+ or CD8+ T cells sorted from blood, taken in a trial of the OX40 agonist ivuxolimab. These TCRs come from an adult with an advanced solid tumor such as melanoma, head and neck, liver or kidney cancer. Both conserved end residues are part of each CDR3. A D gene is named only where the DNA matches it firmly. Clone size is shown for a subset of rows, as once, few, many or a class of expanded clone.

CDR3aa	CDR3nt	v_gene	j_gene	d_gene	abundance
CASSQDLWTRETQYF	TGCGCCAGCAGCCAAGATCTCTGGACTAGAGAGACCCAGTACTTC	TRBV4-3	TRBJ2-5	TRBD2	once
CASSLRGQGAGEQYF	TGTGCCAGCAGTTTACGAGGACAGGGGGCGGGTGAGCAGTACTTC	TRBV27	TRBJ2-7	TRBD1	-
CASSLIISYSGANVLTF	TGTGCCAGCAGCTTAATAATTTCCTACTCTGGGGCCAACGTCCTGACTTTC	TRBV7-2	TRBJ2-6	-	-
CASSLGGFGNTIYF	TGTGCCAGCAGCTTGGGGGGCTTTGGAAACACCATATATTTT	TRBV5-6	TRBJ1-3	-	-
CASSIVLAGGETQYF	TGTGCCAGTAGTATCGTCCTAGCGGGAGGAGAGACCCAGTACTTC	TRBV19	TRBJ2-5	TRBD2	-
CSVQGNLGTEAFF	TGCAGCGTCCAGGGTAATTTAGGAACTGAAGCTTTCTTT	TRBV29-1	TRBJ1-1	-	-
CASSQARTMRDYEQYF	TGCGCCAGCAGCCAAGCCCGGACTATGAGGGACTACGAGCAGTACTTC	TRBV4-1	TRBJ2-7	-	-
CADGRQRINQPQHF	TGTGCCGACGGGAGACAGCGGATCAATCAGCCCCAGCATTTT	TRBV28	TRBJ1-5	-	-
CASSPRTSGPEQFF	TGTGCCAGCAGCCCTCGGACTAGCGGCCCTGAGCAGTTCTTC	TRBV7-9	TRBJ2-1	TRBD2	-
CASSVGLAGQGAQYF	TGTGCCAGCAGCGTGGGACTAGCCGGGCAAGGGGCCCAGTACTTC	TRBV9	TRBJ2-5	TRBD2	-
CASSYRGETQYF	TGTGCCAGCAGTTACCGGGGAGAGACCCAGTACTTC	TRBV6-5	TRBJ2-5	-	-
CASSSLKASGTEAFF	TGTGCCAGCAGTTCCCTCAAGGCCTCGGGGACTGAAGCTTTCTTT	TRBV28	TRBJ1-1	-	-
CASSPRRGRSEAFF	TGCGCCAGCAGCCCCCGTAGGGGGCGGTCTGAAGCTTTCTTT	TRBV4-3	TRBJ1-1	TRBD1	-
CASSLSSGTERAQYF	TGTGCCAGCAGCTTAAGTTCGGGGACGGAACGGGCGCAGTATTTT	TRBV11-2	TRBJ2-3	-	-
CASSESWTGDEAFF	TGCGCCAGCAGTGAGTCCTGGACAGGGGATGAAGCTTTCTTT	TRBV10-1	TRBJ1-1	TRBD1	-
CAISDLGQGNSPLHF	TGTGCCATCAGTGACTTGGGACAGGGTAATTCACCCCTCCACTTT	TRBV10-3	TRBJ1-6	TRBD1	-
CASSLPGTGRAAFF	TGTGCCAGCAGTTTACCCGGGACAGGGAGGGCCGCTTTCTTT	TRBV28	TRBJ1-1	TRBD1	-
CASSEAGGGDSRLAKNIQYF	TGTGCCAGCAGTGAAGCTGGGGGGGGCGACTCTAGACTAGCCAAAAACATTCAGTACTTC	TRBV6-1	TRBJ2-4	-	-